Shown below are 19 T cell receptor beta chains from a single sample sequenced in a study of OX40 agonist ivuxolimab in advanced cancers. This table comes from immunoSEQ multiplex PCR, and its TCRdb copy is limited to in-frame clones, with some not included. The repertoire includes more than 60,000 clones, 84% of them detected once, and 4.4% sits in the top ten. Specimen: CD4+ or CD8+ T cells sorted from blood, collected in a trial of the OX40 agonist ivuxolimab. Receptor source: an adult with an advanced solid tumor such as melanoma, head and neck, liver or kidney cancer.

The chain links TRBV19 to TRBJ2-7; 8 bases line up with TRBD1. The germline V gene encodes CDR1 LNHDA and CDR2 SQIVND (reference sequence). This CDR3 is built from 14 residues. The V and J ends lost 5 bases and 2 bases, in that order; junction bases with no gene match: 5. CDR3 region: CASSPTGETYEQYF. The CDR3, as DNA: TGTGCCAGTAGTCCGACAGGGGAAACCTACGAGCAGTACTTC.

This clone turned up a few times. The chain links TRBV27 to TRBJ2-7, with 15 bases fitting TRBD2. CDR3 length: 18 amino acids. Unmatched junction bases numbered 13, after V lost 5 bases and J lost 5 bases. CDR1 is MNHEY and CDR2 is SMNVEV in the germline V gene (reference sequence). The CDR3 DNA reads TGTGCCAGCAGTCGGGGACTAGCGGGGGGCCCCAAGGGTGACGAGCAGTACTTC. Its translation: CASSRGLAGGPKGDEQYF.

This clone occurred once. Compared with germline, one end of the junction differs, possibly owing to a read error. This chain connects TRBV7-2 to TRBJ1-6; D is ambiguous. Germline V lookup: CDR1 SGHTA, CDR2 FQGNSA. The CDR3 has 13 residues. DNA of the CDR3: TGTGCCAGCAGCTTACAGTATAATTCACCCCCCCACTTT. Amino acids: CASSLQYNSPPHF.

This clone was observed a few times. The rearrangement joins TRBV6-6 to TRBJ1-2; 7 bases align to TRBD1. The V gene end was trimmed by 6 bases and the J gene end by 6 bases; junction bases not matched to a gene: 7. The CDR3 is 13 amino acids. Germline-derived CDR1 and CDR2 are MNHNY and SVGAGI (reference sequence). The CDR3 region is CASRTDRVDGYTF. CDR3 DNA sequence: TGTGCCAGCAGAACTGACAGGGTAGATGGCTACACCTTC.

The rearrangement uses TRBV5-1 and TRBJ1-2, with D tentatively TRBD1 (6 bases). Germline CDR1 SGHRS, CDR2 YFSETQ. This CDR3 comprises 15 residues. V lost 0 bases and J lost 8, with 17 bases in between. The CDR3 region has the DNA TGCGCCAGCAGCTTGGGCGCGGCTGGGGGCGGCGGCTACACCTTC. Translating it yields CASSLGAAGGGGYTF.

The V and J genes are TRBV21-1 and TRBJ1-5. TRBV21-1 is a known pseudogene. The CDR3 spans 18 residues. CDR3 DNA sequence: TGTGCCAGCAGCAAAGGAATGGGGGGCGAGGGGAAAAATCAGCCCCAGCATTTT. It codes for CASSKGMGGEGKNQPQHF.

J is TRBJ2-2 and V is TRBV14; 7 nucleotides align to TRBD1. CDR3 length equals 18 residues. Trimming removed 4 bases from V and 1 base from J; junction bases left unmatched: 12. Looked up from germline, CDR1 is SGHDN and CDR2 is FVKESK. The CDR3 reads CASSLRLSTGMNTGELFF. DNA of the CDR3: TGTGCCAGCAGCCTAAGACTATCGACAGGGATGAACACCGGGGAGCTGTTTTTT.

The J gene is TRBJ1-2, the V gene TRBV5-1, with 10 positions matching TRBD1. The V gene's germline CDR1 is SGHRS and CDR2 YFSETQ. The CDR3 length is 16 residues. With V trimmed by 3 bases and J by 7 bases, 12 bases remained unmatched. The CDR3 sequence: CASSSYPGQGIIGYTF. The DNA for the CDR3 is TGCGCCAGCAGCTCCTACCCGGGACAGGGGATAATTGGCTACACCTTC.

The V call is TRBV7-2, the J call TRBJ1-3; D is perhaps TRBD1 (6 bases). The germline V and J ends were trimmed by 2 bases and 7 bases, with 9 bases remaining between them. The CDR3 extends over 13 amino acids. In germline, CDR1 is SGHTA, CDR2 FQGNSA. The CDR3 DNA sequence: TGTGCCAGCAGCTTATACCAGGGGAACACCATATATTTT. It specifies CASSLYQGNTIYF.

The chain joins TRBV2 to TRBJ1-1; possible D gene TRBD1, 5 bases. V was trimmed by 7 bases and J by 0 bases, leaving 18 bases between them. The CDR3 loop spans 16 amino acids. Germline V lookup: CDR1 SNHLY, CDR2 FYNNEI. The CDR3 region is CASIGGVGGVNTEAFF. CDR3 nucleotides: TGTGCCAGCATCGGGGGGGTCGGAGGGGTGAACACTGAAGCTTTCTTT. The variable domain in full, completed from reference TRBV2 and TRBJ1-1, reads EPEVTQTPSHQVTQMGQEVILRCVPISNHLYFYWYRQILGQKVEFLVSFYNNEISEKSEIFDDQFSVERPDGSNFTLKIRSTKLEDSAMYFCASIGGVGGVNTEAFFGQGTRLTVV.

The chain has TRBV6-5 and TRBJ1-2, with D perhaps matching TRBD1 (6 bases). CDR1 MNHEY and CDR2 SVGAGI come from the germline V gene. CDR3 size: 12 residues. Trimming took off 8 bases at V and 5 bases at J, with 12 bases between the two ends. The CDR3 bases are TGTGCCAGCTATGACAGGATTTATGGCTACACCTTC. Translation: CASYDRIYGYTF.

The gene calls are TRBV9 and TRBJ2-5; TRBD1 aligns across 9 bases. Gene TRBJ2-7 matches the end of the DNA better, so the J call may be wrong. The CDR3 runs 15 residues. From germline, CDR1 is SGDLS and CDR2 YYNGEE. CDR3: CASSVEGQGDYEQYF. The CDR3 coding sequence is TGTGCCAGCAGCGTAGAGGGACAGGGAGACTACGAGCAGTACTTC.

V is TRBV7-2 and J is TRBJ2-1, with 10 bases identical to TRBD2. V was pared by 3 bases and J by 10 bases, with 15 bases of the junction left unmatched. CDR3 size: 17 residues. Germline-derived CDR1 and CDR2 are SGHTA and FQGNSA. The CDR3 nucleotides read TGTGCCAGCAGCTTCCCCGGTTGGAGCGGGGGGGCCCGAGAGCAGTTCTTC. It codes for CASSFPGWSGGAREQFF.

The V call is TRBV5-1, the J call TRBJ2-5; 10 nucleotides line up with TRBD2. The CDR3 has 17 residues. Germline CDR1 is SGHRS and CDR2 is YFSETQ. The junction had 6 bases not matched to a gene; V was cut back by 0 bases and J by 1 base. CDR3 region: CASSLGALAGGQETQYF. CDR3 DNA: TGCGCCAGCAGCTTGGGCGCTTTAGCGGGGGGCCAAGAGACCCAGTACTTC.

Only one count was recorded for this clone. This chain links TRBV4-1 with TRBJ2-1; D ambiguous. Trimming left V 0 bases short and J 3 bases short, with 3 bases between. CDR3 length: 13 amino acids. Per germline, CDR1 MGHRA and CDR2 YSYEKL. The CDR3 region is CASSQELYNEQFF. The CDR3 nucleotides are TGCGCCAGCAGCCAAGAACTCTACAATGAGCAGTTCTTC.

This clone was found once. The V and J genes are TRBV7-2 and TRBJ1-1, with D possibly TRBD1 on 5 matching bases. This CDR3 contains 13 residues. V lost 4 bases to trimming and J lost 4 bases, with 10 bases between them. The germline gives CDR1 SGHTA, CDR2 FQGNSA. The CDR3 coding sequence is TGTGCCAGCAGCTATGGCCAGGGCACTGAAGCTTTCTTT. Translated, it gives CASSYGQGTEAFF. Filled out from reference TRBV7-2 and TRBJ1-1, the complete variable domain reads GAGVSQSPSNKVTEKGKDVELRCDPISGHTALYWYRQSLGQGLEFLIYFQGNSAPDKSGLPSDRFSAERTGGSVSTLTIQRTQQEDSAVYLCASSYGQGTEAFFGQGTRLTVV.

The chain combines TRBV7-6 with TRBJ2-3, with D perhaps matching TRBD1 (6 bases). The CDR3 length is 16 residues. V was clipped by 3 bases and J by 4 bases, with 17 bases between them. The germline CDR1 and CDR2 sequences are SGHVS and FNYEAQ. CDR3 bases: TGTGCCAGCAGCTTGGGGGCTAGGTTTCCCGCAGATACGCAGTATTTT. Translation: CASSLGARFPADTQYF.

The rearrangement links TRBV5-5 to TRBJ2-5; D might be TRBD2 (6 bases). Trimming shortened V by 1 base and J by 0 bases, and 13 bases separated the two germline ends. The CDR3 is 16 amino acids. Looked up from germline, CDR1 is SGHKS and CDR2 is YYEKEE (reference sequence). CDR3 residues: CASSLSASVNQETQYF. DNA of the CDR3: TGTGCCAGCAGCTTGTCGGCTAGCGTAAACCAAGAGACCCAGTACTTC.

CDR3 sequence reads: CASRGFYGYTF. In DNA form, the CDR3 reads TGTGCCAGCAGGGGATTCTATGGCTACACCTTC. The chain combines TRBV27 with TRBJ1-2; D unresolved. The CDR3 has 11 residues. V shed 6 bases and J shed 4 bases, with 6 bases lying between them. From germline, CDR1 is MNHEY and CDR2 SMNVEV (reference sequence).